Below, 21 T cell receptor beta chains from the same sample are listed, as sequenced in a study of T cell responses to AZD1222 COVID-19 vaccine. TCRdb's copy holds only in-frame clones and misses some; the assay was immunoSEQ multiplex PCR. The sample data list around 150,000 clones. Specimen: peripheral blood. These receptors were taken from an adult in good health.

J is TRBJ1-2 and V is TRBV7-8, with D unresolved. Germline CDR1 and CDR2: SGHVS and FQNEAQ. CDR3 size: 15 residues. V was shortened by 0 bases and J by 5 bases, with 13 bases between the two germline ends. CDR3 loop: CASSLAHGERYGYTF. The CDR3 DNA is TGTGCCAGCAGCTTAGCGCACGGGGAGCGGTATGGCTACACCTTC.

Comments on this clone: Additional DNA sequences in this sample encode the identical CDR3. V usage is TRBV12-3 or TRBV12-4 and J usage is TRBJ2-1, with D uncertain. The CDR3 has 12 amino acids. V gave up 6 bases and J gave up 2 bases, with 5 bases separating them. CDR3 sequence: CASRRTYNEQFF. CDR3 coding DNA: TGTGCCAGCAGAAGGACCTACAATGAGCAGTTCTTC.

CDR3 DNA: TGTGCCAGCAGCTCAATTGGGGACTCCCCCCCTACCCGCTACAATGAGCAGTTCTTC. Its translation is CASSSIGDSPPTRYNEQFF. The chain employs TRBV7-8 and TRBJ2-1, with D perhaps matching TRBD2 (6 bases). CDR1 SGHVS and CDR2 FQNEAQ come from the germline V gene. Trimming removed 4 bases from V and 3 bases from J, with 25 bases in between. This CDR3 has 19 residues.

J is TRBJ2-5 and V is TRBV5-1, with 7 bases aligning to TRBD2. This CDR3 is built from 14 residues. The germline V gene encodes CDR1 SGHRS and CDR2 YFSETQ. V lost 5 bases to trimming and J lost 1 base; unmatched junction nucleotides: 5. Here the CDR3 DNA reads TGCGCCAGCAGGGGGGGGGACTCCCAAGAGACCCAGTACTTC. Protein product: CASRGGDSQETQYF.

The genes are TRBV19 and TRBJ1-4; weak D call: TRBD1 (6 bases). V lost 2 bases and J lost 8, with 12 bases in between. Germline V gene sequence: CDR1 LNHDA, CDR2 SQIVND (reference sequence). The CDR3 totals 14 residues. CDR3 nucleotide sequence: TGTGCCAGTAGTATACGACAGGTGCAGGAAAAACTGTTTTTT. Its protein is CASSIRQVQEKLFF.

The CDR3 loop reads CASSQPGQGLNTEAFF. DNA of the CDR3: TGCGCCAGCAGCCAACCCGGACAGGGTTTGAACACTGAAGCTTTCTTT. The V and J genes are TRBV4-1 and TRBJ1-1; 8 bases line up with TRBD1. V gave up 2 bases and J gave up 0 bases; unmatched junction bases: 5. This CDR3 contains 16 residues. The germline V gene encodes CDR1 MGHRA and CDR2 YSYEKL.

CDR3 nucleotides: TGTGCCAGCAGCTTACCTATTCTACTGGGGACTGAAGCTTTCTTT. It codes for CASSLPILLGTEAFF. The chain joins TRBV7-2 to TRBJ1-1; D gene unclear. This CDR3 has 15 residues. The V gene's germline CDR1 is SGHTA and CDR2 FQGNSA. V lost 2 bases and J 5 bases, leaving 15 bases between the germline ends.

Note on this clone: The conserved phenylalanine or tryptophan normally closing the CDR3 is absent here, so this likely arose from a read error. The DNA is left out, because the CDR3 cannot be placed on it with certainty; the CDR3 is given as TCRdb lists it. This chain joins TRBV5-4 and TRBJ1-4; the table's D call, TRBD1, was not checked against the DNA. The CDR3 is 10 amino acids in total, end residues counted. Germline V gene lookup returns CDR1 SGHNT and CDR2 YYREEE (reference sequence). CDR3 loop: CASSIPTDRV.

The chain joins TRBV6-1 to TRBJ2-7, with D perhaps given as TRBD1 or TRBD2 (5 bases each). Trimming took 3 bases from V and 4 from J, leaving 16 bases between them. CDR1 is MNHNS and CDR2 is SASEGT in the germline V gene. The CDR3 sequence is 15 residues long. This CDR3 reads CASSDTGTATYEQYF. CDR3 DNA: TGTGCCAGCAGTGACACCGGGACCGCAACTTACGAGCAGTACTTC.

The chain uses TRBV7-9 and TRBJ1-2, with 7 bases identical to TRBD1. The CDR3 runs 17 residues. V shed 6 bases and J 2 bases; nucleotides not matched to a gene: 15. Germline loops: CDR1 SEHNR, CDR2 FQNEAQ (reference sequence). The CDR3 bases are TGTGCCAGCAGTGATGAACTCGGGACAGCCGACAACTATGGCTACACCTTC. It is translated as CASSDELGTADNYGYTF.

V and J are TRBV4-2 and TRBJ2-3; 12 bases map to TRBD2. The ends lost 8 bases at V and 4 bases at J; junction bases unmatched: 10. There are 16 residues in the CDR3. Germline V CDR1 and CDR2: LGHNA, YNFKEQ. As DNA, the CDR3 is TGTGCCAGCGATCTCCCTAGCGGGGGGGCAGCAGATACGCAGTATTTT. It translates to CASDLPSGGAADTQYF.

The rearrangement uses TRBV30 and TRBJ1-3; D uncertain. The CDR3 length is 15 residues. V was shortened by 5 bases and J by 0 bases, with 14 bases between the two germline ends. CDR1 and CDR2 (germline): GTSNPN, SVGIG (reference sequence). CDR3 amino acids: CAWHLPRFSGNTIYF. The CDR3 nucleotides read TGTGCCTGGCATTTACCTCGCTTCTCTGGAAACACCATATATTTT. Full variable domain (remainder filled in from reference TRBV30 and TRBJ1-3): SQTIHQWPATLVQPVGSPLSLECTVEGTSNPNLYWYRQAAGRGLQLLFYSVGIGQISSEVPQNLSASRPQDRQFILSSKKLLLSDSGFYLCAWHLPRFSGNTIYFGEGSWLTVV.

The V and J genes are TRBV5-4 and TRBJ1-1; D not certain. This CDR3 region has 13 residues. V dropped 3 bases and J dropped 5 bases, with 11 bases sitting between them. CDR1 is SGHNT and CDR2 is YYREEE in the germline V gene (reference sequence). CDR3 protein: CASSSEVGTEAFF. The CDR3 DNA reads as TGTGCCAGCAGCTCCGAAGTGGGGACTGAAGCTTTCTTT.

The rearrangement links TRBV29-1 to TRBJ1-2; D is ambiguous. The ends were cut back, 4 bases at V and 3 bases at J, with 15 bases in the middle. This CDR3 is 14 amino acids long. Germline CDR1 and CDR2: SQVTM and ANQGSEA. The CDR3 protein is CSVVDTQFYYGYTF. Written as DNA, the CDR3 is TGCAGCGTTGTAGACACGCAATTCTACTATGGCTACACCTTC. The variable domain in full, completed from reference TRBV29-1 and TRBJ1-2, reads SAVISQKPSRDICQRGTSLTIQCQVDSQVTMMFWYRQQPGQSLTLIATANQGSEATYESGFVIDKFPISRPNLTFSTLTVSNMSPEDSSIYLCSVVDTQFYYGYTFGSGTRLTVV.

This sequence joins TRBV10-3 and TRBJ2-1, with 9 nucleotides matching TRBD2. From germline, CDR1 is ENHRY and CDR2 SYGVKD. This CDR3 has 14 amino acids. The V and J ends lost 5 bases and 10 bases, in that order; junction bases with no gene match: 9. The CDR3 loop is CAISSGLAEGEQFF. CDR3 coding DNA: TGTGCCATCAGTTCGGGACTAGCCGAAGGAGAGCAGTTCTTC.

CDR3 residues: CASGGRGQANYGYTF. The CDR3 coding sequence is TGTGCCAGCGGGGGGAGGGGGCAGGCTAACTATGGCTACACCTTC. The chain is built from TRBV2 and TRBJ1-2, with 7 bases matching TRBD1. V gave up 8 bases and J gave up 0 bases; unmatched junction bases: 9. In germline, CDR1 is SNHLY, CDR2 FYNNEI. The CDR3 extends over 15 amino acids.

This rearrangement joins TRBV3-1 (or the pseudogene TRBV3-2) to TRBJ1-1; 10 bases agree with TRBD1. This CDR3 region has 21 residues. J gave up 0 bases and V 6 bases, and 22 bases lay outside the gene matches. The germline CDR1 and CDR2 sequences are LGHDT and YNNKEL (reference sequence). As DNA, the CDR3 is TGTGCCAGCAGTCAACTAATAGGCCCCGACAGGGGGCTCGGGATGAACACTGAAGCTTTCTTT. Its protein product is CASSQLIGPDRGLGMNTEAFF.

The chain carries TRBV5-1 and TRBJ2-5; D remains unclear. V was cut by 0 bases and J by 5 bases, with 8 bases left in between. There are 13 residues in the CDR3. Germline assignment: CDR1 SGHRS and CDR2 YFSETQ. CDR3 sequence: CASSLGLDETQYF. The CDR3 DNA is TGCGCCAGCAGCTTGGGGCTTGACGAGACCCAGTACTTC.

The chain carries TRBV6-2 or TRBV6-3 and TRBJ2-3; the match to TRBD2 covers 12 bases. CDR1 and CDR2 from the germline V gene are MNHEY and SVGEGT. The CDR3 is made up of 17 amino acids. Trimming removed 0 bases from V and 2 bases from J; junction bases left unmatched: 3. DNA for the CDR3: TGTGCCAGCAGTTACTCGGCTAGCGGGGGGGTCACAGATACGCAGTATTTT. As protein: CASSYSASGGVTDTQYF.

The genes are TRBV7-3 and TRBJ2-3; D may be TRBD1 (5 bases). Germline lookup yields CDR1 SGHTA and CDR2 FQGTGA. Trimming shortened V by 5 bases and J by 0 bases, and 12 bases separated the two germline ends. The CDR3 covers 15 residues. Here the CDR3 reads CASSRQLLSTDTQYF. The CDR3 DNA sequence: TGTGCCAGCAGCCGACAGTTACTCAGCACAGATACGCAGTATTTT.

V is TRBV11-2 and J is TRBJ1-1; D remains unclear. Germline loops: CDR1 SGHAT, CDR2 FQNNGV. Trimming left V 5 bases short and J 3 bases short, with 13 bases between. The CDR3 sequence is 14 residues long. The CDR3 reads CASSHPGSYTEAFF. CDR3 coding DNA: TGTGCCAGCAGCCATCCGGGGAGTTACACTGAAGCTTTCTTT.